This TCR beta chain was documented in a study of blood T cell repertoires in COVID-19. Study as a whole: Acute-phase and convalescent COVID-19 samples originated in the United States, Italy and Spain. PBMCs, B-cell-depleted T cells, or T cells were the source of the cDNA or gDNA that made up the material.

Per the germline V gene, CDR1 is SGHAT and CDR2 is FQNNGV. The CDR3 is made up of 13 amino acids. Trimming removed 6 bases at V and 0 bases at J, with 8 bases between. In the original processing: Reference gene primer amplification gave estimated nucleated cell counts. This table comes from immunoSEQ multiplex PCR, and its TCRdb copy is limited to in-frame clones, with some not included. V, J and clone size are those of that table, while D and trimming were read from the DNA. The sample has some 220,000 clones; roughly 75% are singletons. The chain recombines TRBV11-2 with TRBJ1-1; D is undetermined. The source of this sequence is a woman aged 65 to 85 with acute or convalescent COVID-19. The sample comprised peripheral blood. The CDR3 protein is CASRNLMNTEAFF. In DNA, the CDR3 is TGTGCCAGCAGGAACTTAATGAACACTGAAGCTTTCTTT.